This T cell receptor (beta chain) originates from a study of CD8+CD57+ T cells in acquired aplastic anemia. The overall study: Isolated CD4+ and CD8+ cells, once sorted, yielded DNA averaging roughly 3.2 ug.

Patients included in sequencing had previously demonstrated CD8+CD57+ cell expansion by flow cytometry. Every patient presented with severe acquired aplastic anemia. Patients were therapy-naive when their blood was sampled. Both TCR beta VDJ combination and CDR3 sequence profiling were carried out. Genomic DNA was the template for this profiling. One entry per CDR3 protein results from TCRdb running MiXCR on the reads. The sample yields roughly 150,000 distinct CDR3 sequences, roughly 43% seen once. Points from the study as a whole: Patients were compared with controls for CD8+ Simpson's diversity, and no significant difference emerged.

This clonotype showed up many times. Its antigen remains unidentified. The sequence was collected from a human donor with aplastic anemia. Material: sorted CD4+, CD8+, or CD8+CD57+ T cells (not recorded which) from PBMCs.

In DNA form, the CDR3 reads TGTGCCAGCAGTTTTCCGCAGGGAGGGCTGTTTTTT. This gives the protein CASSFPQGGLFF. The rearrangement joins TRBV12-3 or TRBV12-4 to TRBJ2-2, with D perhaps TRBD2 (6 bases). The length of the CDR3 is 12 residues. The V end lost 3 bases, the J end lost 13 bases, and 12 bases lay between the germline ends.